This T cell receptor (beta chain) came from a study of blood T cell repertoires in COVID-19 (dated by TCRdb to the early 2020s). Some background on the complete study: The collaborator samples originated in the United States, Italy and Spain and spanned the acute and convalescent phases of COVID-19. HLA class I and class II types, where available, came from metadata supplied by the sample provider rather than from assay-based typing. The prospective study material was composed of cDNA or gDNA derived from T cells, B-cell-depleted T cells, or PBMCs. The repertoires were made available in a free public database intended to serve as a resource for research on the immune response to SARS-CoV-2. Samples were obtained from the ongoing ImmuneRACE study (first 160 participants) and from 1,200 or so subjects provided by 6 global collaborators. Sample metadata almost always included a de-identified subject ID, COVID-19 status, age in years and sex. The dataset comprised deeply sampled blood TCRbeta repertoires from subjects exposed to, actively infected with, or recovered from COVID-19. The full study reports these points: Clinical and demographic metadata were provided uncurated, with the amount varying by source and participant.

TCRbeta CDR3 regions were amplified from genomic DNA using the immunoSEQ Assay, a bias-controlled multiplex PCR. The authors processed their data as follows. Nucleated cell counts per sample were estimated from amplification of reference gene primers within the assay. To quantify the absolute abundance of each unique TCRbeta CDR3 rearrangement, sequence reads were collapsed and filtered. For each sample, productive Simpson clonality was calculated as the square root of Simpson's diversity index over productive rearrangements. This is the immuneACCESS table as TCRdb keeps it, with only in-frame sequences that have V and J called. A part of the clones is gone; compared with another copy, unresolved V genes explain less than half, and the rest is unexplained. V, J and clone size are those of that table, while D and trimming were read from the DNA. Within this sample are about 66,000 clones, with roughly nine tenths of them counted one time only. Together, the top ten hold over 1.2% of the sample.

Whole blood was collected in K2EDTA tubes by collaborating institutions according to the institutions' own protocols. Collaborator samples were shipped for TCRbeta analysis as frozen whole blood, isolated PBMCs, or DNA extracted from either sample type. Trimming removed 4 bases from V and 1 base from J, leaving 17 bases between the germline ends. Based on the germline V gene, the CDR1 and CDR2 sequences are SQVTM and ANQGSEA. Taken from cysteine to phenylalanine, the CDR3 has 16 residues. CDR3 DNA only is kept here, 48 bases in frame from base 1. Of note for this clone: This receptor's antigen is unknown. Per-base qualities were not stored, and no clone one base away is much larger.

This TCR derives from a man aged 55 to 70 with acute or convalescent COVID-19. Recombination connected TRBV29-1 to TRBJ1-3; TRBD1 is a weak D gene call, 6 bases matching. The source material was peripheral blood. The nucleotide sequence reads as follows: TGCAGCGTTGTAGGGTTGGGCACAGGGTCTGGAAACACCATATATTTT. Protein translation: CSVVGLGTGSGNTIYF.